The clone carrying this T cell receptor (beta chain) was seen once. Amplification of TCR beta used genomic DNA extracted from peripheral blood. These data originate in a study of T cell repertoires in aging, cancer and after chemotherapy. Rearranged V-D-J TRB sequences were amplified with a mixed TRB-A/B primer pool. TCRdb re-called the multiplex PCR reads through MiXCR, storing one row per CDR3 protein. The table includes approximately 3,000 distinct CDR3 sequences, approximately 24% detected once. The germline V gene has CDR1 DFQATT and CDR2 SNEGSKA (reference sequence). The CDR3 contains 16 residues. Trimming took 6 bases from V and 0 from J; bases not matched to a gene: 11.

This TCR came from a human donor with a solid tumor. The chain couples TRBV20-1 to TRBJ2-1; 7 positions match TRBD2. Sequencing was done on a sample of blood. The CDR3 bases are TGCAGTGCCGTGATCGGGGGGTTGAGCTCCTACAATGAGCAGTTCTTC. It yields the protein CSAVIGGLSSYNEQFF.